This T cell receptor (beta chain) was identified during a study of human T cells and chemical hapten exposure. The time point is: pre-sensitization, week 0. This sample's treatment: therapeutic diphenylcyclopropenone sensitization with weekly scalp DPC. Concerning this clonotype: Its antigen is as yet unknown.

A single record per CDR3 protein comes from TCRdb applying MiXCR to the RACE reads. This sample has 35,000 to 50,000 distinct CDR3 sequences, with roughly an eighth found just once. The CDR3 covers 12 residues. In germline, CDR1 is SGDLS, CDR2 YYNGEE. V lost 4 bases to trimming and J lost 5 bases, with 9 bases between them. Overall study findings and caveats: Patch test scores rose with PT1 expanded TCR counts, a positive correlation.

The origin of this receptor is a woman aged 25-40 years with alopecia areata. Some clones in this sample may be carry-over from other donors' samples. The material sequenced was whole blood, taken in connection with sensitization to the hapten diphenylcyclopropenone (DPC). This chain links TRBV9 with TRBJ2-5; no clear D gene. CDR3 DNA: TGTGCCAGCAGCACCTTCGGGGAGACCCAGTACTTC. Translated, it gives CASSTFGETQYF.